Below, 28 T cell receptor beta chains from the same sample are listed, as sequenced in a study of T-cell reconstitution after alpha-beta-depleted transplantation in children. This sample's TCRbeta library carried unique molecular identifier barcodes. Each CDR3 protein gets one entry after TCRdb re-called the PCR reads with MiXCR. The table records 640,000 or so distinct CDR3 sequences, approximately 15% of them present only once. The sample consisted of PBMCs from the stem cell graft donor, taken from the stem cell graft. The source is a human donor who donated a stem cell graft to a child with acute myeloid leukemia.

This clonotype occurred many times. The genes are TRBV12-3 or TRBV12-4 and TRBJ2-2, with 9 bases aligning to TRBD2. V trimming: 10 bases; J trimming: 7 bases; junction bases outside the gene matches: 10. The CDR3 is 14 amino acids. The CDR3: CATTQRGDLGELFF. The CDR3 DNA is TGTGCCACCACCCAGCGGGGGGACCTCGGGGAGCTGTTTTTT.

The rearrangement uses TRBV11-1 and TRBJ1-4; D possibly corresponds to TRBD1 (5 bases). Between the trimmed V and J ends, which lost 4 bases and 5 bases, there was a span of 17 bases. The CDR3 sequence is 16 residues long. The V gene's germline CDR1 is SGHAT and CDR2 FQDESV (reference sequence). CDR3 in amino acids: CASSSPVGGGNEKLFF. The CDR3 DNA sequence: TGTGCCAGCAGCTCCCCTGTTGGGGGAGGCAATGAAAAACTGTTTTTT.

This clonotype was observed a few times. CDR3 DNA sequence: TGCGCCAGCAGCACTGGGACAGGGGGTCGCAACGAGCAGTACGTC. Residues: CASSTGTGGRNEQYV. The chain has TRBV5-1 and TRBJ2-7; 11 nucleotides match TRBD1. Germline trimming cut 4 bases from V and 5 bases from J; bases unmatched to any gene: 8. CDR1 is SGHRS and CDR2 is YFSETQ in the germline V gene. The CDR3 contains 15 residues.

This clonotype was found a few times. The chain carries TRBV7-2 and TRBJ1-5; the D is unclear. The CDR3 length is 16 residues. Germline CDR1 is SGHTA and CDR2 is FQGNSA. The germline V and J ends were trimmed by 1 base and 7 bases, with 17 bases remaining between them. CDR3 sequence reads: CASSLDASANHQPQHF. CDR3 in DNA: TGTGCCAGCAGCTTAGACGCGTCAGCTAATCACCAGCCCCAGCATTTT.

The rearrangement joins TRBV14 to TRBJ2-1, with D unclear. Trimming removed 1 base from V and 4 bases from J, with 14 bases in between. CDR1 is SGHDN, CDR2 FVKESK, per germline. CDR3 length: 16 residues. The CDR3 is CASSQGNIGRYNEQFF. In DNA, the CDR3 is TGTGCCAGCAGCCAAGGGAACATTGGAAGGTACAATGAGCAGTTCTTC.

The CDR3 DNA reads as TGTGCCAGCAGTCCGACAGACGGCACTCAGCCCCAGCATTTT. Translation: CASSPTDGTQPQHF. The chain links TRBV12-3 or TRBV12-4 to TRBJ1-5; D is perhaps TRBD1 (5 bases). V dropped 5 bases and J dropped 6 bases, with 14 bases sitting between them. This CDR3 region has 14 residues.

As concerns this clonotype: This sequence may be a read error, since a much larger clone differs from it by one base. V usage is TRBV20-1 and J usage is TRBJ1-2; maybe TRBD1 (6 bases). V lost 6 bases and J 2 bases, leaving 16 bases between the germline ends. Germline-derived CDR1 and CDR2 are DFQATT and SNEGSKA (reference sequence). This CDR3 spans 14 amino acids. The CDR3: CSAPSGVGNYGYTF. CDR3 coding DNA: TGCAGTGCGCCATCAGGGGTGGGAAACTATGGCTACACCTTC.

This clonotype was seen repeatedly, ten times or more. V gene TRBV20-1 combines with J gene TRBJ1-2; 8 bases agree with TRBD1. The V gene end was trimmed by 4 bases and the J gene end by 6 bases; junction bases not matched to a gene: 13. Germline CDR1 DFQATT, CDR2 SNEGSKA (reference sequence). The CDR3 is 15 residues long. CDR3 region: CSATPPRQGADGYTF. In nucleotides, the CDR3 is TGCAGTGCTACTCCGCCGCGCCAGGGGGCGGATGGCTACACCTTC.

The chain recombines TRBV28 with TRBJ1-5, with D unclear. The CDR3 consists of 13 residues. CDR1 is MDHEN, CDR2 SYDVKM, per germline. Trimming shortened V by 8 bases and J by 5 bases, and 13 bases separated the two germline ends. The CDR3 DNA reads TGTGCCAGCTCGGCGCCCCATCATCAGCCCCAGCATTTT. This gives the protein CASSAPHHQPQHF. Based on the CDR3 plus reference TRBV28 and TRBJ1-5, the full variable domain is DVKVTQSSRYLVKRTGEKVFLECVQDMDHENMFWYRQDPGLGLRLIYFSYDVKMKEKGDIPEGYSVSREKKERFSLILESASTNQTSMYLCASSAPHHQPQHFGDGTRLSIL.

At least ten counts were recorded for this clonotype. The CDR3 coding sequence is TGCGCCAGCAGATCCGGGGCTGATCAGCCCCAGCATTTT. Amino acids: CASRSGADQPQHF. V and J are TRBV5-1 and TRBJ1-5; maybe TRBD1 (5 bases). Germline V CDR1 and CDR2: SGHRS, YFSETQ. This CDR3 is 13 amino acids long. V was shortened by 5 bases and J by 5 bases, with 11 bases between the two germline ends.

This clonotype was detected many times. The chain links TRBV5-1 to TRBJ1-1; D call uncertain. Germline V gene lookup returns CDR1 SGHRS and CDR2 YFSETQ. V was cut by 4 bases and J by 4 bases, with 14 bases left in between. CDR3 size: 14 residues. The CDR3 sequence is CASSPQPGGTEAFF. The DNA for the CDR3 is TGCGCCAGCAGCCCCCAACCGGGAGGCACTGAAGCTTTCTTT. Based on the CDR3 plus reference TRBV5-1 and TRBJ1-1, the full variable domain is KAGVTQTPRYLIKTRGQQVTLSCSPISGHRSVSWYQQTPGQGLQFLFEYFSETQRNKGNFPGRFSGRQFSNSRSEMNVSTLELGDSALYLCASSPQPGGTEAFFGQGTRLTVV.

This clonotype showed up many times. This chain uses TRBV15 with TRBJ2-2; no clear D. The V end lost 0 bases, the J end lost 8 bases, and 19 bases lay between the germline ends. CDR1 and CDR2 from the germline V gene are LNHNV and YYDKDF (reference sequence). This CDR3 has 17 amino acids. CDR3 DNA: TGTGCCACCAGCAGAGATTATGGCGGTCCGGTCAGGGGGGAGCTGTTTTTT. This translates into CATSRDYGGPVRGELFF.

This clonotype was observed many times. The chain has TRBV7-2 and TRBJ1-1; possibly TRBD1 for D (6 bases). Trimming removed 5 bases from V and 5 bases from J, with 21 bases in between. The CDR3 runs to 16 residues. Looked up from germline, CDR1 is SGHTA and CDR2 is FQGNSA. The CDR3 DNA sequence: TGTGCCAGCAGCCCATGGGGGGCCAAGGGTGGTACTGAAGCTTTCTTT. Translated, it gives CASSPWGAKGGTEAFF.

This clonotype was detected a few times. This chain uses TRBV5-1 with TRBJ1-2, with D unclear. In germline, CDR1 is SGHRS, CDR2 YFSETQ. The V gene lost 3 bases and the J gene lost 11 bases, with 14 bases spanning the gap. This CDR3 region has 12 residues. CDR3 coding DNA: TGCGCCAGCAGCTCGATGACTGAGAGTTACACCTTC. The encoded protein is CASSSMTESYTF.

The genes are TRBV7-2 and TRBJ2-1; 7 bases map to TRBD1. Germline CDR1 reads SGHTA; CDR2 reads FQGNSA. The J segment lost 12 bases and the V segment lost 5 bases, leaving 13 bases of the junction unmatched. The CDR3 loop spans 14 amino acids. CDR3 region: CASSTETAGTVQFF. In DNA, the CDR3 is TGTGCCAGCAGCACTGAAACTGCCGGGACAGTGCAGTTCTTC.

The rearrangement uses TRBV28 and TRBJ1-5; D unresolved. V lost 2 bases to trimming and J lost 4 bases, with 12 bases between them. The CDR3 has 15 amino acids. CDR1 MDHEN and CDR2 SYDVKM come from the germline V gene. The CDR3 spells CASSLANDRNQPQHF. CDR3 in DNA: TGTGCCAGCAGTTTAGCTAACGATAGGAATCAGCCCCAGCATTTT.

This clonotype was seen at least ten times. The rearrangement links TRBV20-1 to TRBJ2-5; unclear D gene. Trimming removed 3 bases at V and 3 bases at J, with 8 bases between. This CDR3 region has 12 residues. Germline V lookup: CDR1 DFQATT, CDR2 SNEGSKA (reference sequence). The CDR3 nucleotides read TGCAGTGCTAGTAGGCCGGAAGAGACCCAGTACTTC. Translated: CSASRPEETQYF.

CDR3 amino acids: CSARYGTGPYEQYF. The CDR3 bases are TGCAGTGCTCGCTATGGGACAGGGCCTTACGAGCAGTACTTC. V is TRBV20-1 and J is TRBJ2-7, with 9 bases lining up with TRBD1. The CDR3 has 14 residues. Germline CDR1 and CDR2: DFQATT and SNEGSKA (reference sequence). Trimming removed 5 bases from V and 4 bases from J; junction bases left unmatched: 9.

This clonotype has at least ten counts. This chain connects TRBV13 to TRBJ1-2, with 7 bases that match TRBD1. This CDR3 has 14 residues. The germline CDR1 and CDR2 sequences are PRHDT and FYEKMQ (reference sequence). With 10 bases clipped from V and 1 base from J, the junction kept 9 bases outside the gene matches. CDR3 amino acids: CATGGGTVNYGYTF. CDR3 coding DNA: TGTGCCACCGGTGGGGGGACAGTTAACTATGGCTACACCTTC.

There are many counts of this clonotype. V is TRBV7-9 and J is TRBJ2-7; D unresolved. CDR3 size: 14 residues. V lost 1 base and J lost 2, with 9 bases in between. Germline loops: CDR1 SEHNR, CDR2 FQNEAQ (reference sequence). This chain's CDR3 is CASSLGGFPYEQYF. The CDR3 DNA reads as TGTGCCAGCAGCTTAGGGGGTTTCCCCTACGAGCAGTACTTC.

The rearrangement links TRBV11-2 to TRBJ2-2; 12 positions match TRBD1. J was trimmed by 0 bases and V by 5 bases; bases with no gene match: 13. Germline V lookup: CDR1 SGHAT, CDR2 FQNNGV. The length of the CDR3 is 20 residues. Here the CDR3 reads CASSPLGRGQGATNTGELFF. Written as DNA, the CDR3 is TGTGCCAGCAGCCCCCTAGGTCGGGGACAGGGGGCTACGAACACCGGGGAGCTGTTTTTT.

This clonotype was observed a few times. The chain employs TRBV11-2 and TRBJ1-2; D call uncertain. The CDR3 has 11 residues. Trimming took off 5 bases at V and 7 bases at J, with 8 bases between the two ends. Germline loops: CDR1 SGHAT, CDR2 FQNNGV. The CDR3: CASSMGGGYTF. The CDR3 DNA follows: TGTGCCAGCAGCATGGGAGGTGGCTACACCTTC.

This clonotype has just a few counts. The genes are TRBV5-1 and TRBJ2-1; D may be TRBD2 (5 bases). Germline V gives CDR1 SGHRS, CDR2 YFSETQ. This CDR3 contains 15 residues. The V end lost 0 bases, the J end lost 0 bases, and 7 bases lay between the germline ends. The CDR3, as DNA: TGCGCCAGCAGCTTGGACACTAGCTCCTACAATGAGCAGTTCTTC. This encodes CASSLDTSSYNEQFF.

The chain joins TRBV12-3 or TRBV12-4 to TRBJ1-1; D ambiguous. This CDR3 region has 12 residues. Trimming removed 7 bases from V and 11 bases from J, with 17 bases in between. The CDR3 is CASTPVGSRAFF. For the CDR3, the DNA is TGTGCCAGCACCCCAGTAGGTAGCAGGGCTTTCTTT.

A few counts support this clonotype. The CDR3 loop is CASSWQGSHGYTF. The CDR3 DNA follows: TGTGCCAGCAGCTGGCAGGGTAGCCATGGCTACACCTTC. The gene calls are TRBV12-3 or TRBV12-4 and TRBJ1-2, with D perhaps matching TRBD1 (5 bases). The CDR3 covers 13 residues. With 6 bases removed from V and 6 bases from J, the gap between germline ends came to 14 bases.

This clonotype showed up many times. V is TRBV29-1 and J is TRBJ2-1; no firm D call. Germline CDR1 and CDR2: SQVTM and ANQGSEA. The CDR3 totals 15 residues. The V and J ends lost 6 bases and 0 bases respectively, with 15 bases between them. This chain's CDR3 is CSVPTGASSYNEQFF. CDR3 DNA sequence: TGCAGCGTCCCGACCGGAGCGAGCTCCTACAATGAGCAGTTCTTC.

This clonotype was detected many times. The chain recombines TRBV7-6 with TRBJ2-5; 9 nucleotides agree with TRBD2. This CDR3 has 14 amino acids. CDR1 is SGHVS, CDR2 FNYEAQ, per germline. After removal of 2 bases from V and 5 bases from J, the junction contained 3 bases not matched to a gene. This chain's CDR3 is CASSLYSGGETQYF. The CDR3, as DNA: TGTGCCAGCAGCTTATACAGCGGGGGGGAGACCCAGTACTTC.

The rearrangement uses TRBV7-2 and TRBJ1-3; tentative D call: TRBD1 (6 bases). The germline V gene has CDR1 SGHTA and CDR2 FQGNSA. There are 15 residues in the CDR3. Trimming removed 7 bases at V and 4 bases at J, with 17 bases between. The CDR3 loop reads CASNWGPGAGNTIYF. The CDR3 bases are TGTGCCAGCAACTGGGGACCAGGGGCCGGAAACACCATATATTTT.